The T cell receptor (beta chain) under discussion was sequenced for a study of regulatory T cells in long-lasting Graves disease. Germline assignment: CDR1 MNHNS and CDR2 SASEGT. The CDR3 loop spans 12 amino acids. The V end lost 7 bases, the J end lost 4 bases, and 8 bases lay between the germline ends. The table lists this clonotype with a few counts. Library construction for TCR beta used iRepertoire HTBI primers and Arm-PCR of CDR3 regions. TCRdb passed the multiplex PCR reads through MiXCR, listing each CDR3 protein once. This table has around 250,000 distinct CDR3 sequences, around 20% appearing once. Described time point: newly diagnosed GD, antithyroid drugs for less than 3 months. Preparation of the TCR library used RNA extracted from PBMCs.

The V call is TRBV6-1, the J call TRBJ1-5; D remains ambiguous. This TCR derives from a female donor with Graves disease. The source was peripheral blood mononuclear cells (PBMCs), collected at new diagnosis, from a patient treated with antithyroid drugs. Here the CDR3 reads CASKGKNQPQHF. CDR3 nucleotides: TGTGCCAGCAAAGGGAAAAATCAGCCCCAGCATTTT.